The sequence of this TCR beta chain was determined in a study of blood T cells in healthy people across ages. Study conclusions and caveats: PBMCs were not sorted, which prevented a conclusive comparison of naive versus antigen-experienced cells. The long-lived group displayed more naive CD4+ cells, plus higher diversity, than the aged donors did.

The CDR3 spans 14 residues. V was pared by 3 bases and J by 1 base, with 9 bases between. Germline V gives CDR1 SGHTA, CDR2 FQGNSA. The authors ran a second PCR of 7 to 11 cycles using a sample-barcoded 5' primer and a J-beta primer mix. TCRdb reprocessed the 5' RACE reads with MiXCR, giving one entry per CDR3 protein. The sample consists of some 1,800,000 distinct CDR3 sequences, around 40% of them appearing once. About this clonotype itself: Its antigen is undetermined.

The receptor was derived from a human donor in good health. The sequenced sample consisted of blood. This rearrangement joins TRBV7-2 to TRBJ1-1; D gene uncertain. The CDR3 loop reads CASSFSGPNTEAFF. CDR3 nucleotide sequence: TGTGCCAGCAGCTTCTCTGGCCCGAACACTGAAGCTTTCTTT.